This TCR beta chain comes out of a study of blood T cell repertoires in COVID-19. Libraries were prepared by immunoSEQ multiplex PCR; TCRdb keeps only in-frame clonotypes and omits some of them. The data show 150,000 to 200,000 clones, with around four fifths seen just once and roughly 15% held by the top ten. The CDR3 length is 14 residues. The V gene's germline CDR1 is LNHDA and CDR2 SQIVND (reference sequence). Deletions cut 4 bases from V and 1 base from J, with 10 bases between. The source is a woman in her 70s with COVID-19, enrolled during active disease. Specimen: peripheral blood. The chain has TRBV19 and TRBJ1-1; tentative D call: TRBD1 (6 bases). CDR3 nucleotide sequence: TGTGCCAGTAGTACGCAGGGGCAGAACACTGAAGCTTTCTTT. Translation gives CASSTQGQNTEAFF.